Listed here are 22 T cell receptor beta chains from one sample, sequenced in a study of blood T cell repertoires in COVID-19. The assay was immunoSEQ multiplex PCR, and TCRdb's table has in-frame clones only and misses some. The sample consists of about 120,000 clones, about 90% of them appearing once. Input material: peripheral blood. The receptors shown here come from a woman in her seventies with acute or convalescent COVID-19.

The gene calls are TRBV7-9 and TRBJ1-6; 9 positions match TRBD1. The junction had 13 bases not matched to a gene; V was cut back by 11 bases and J by 8 bases. Germline V gene sequence: CDR1 SEHNR, CDR2 FQNEAQ (reference sequence). The CDR3 sequence is 15 residues long. CDR3 residues: CAGGNTDRGDSPLHF. In nucleotides, the CDR3 is TGTGCCGGAGGAAACACGGACAGGGGAGATTCACCCCTCCACTTT.

The rearrangement uses TRBV7-6 and TRBJ2-1; 8 nucleotides agree with TRBD2. The length of the CDR3 is 16 residues. Germline CDR1 and CDR2: SGHVS and FNYEAQ. V lost 7 bases, J lost 4 bases, and 12 bases stayed unmatched. DNA of the CDR3: TGTGCCAGCACCCAGTTCGGTAGCGGGGTATACAATGAGCAGTTCTTC. Residues: CASTQFGSGVYNEQFF.

The rearrangement links TRBV5-1 to TRBJ2-7, with D possibly matching TRBD1 (6 bases). This CDR3 contains 14 residues. The V and J ends lost 1 base and 5 bases respectively, with 13 bases between them. From germline, CDR1 is SGHRS and CDR2 YFSETQ. CDR3 sequence reads: CASSLRDIGHEQYF. DNA of the CDR3: TGCGCCAGCAGCTTGCGGGACATTGGACACGAGCAGTACTTC.

This sequence joins TRBV3-1 (or the pseudogene TRBV3-2) and TRBJ1-5; 8 bases agree with TRBD1. CDR1 is LGHDT, CDR2 YNNKEL, per germline (reference sequence). V dropped 1 base and J dropped 3; count of bases not matched to a gene: 5. The CDR3 loop spans 16 amino acids. Here the CDR3 DNA reads TGTGCCAGCAGCCAAGGCCTACAGGGGGTCAATCAGCCCCAGCATTTT. Translating it yields CASSQGLQGVNQPQHF.

This chain joins TRBV2 and TRBJ1-2; D is uncertain. V gave up 6 bases and J gave up 5 bases, with 13 bases separating them. Per germline, CDR1 SNHLY and CDR2 FYNNEI. The CDR3 has 13 amino acids. Written as DNA, the CDR3 is TGTGCCAGCAGCAACAGTGGATTATATGGCTACACCTTC. It encodes CASSNSGLYGYTF.

The CDR3 region is CASSQSIVAVYYGNSYEQYF. CDR3 DNA sequence: TGCGCCAGCAGTCAATCGATTGTTGCGGTGTACTACGGAAACTCCTACGAGCAGTACTTC. This rearrangement joins TRBV23-1 to TRBJ2-7, with no clear D. TRBV23-1 is noted as an ORF with a role that remains uncertain. V lost 0 bases to trimming and J lost 0 bases, with 24 bases between them. The CDR3 sequence is 20 residues long.

V and J are TRBV18 and TRBJ1-5; 8 bases match TRBD1. The CDR3 contains 18 residues. V shed 6 bases, J shed 0 bases, and the junction held 13 bases outside the gene matches. Germline-derived CDR1 and CDR2 are KGHSH and LQKENI. The CDR3 here is CASSQTGQATYSNQPQHF. The DNA for the CDR3 is TGTGCCAGCTCCCAAACGGGACAGGCCACTTATAGCAATCAGCCCCAGCATTTT.

The chain employs TRBV29-1 and TRBJ1-2; D remains unclear. Germline CDR1 and CDR2: SQVTM and ANQGSEA. The germline V and J ends were trimmed by 4 bases and 0 bases, with 15 bases remaining between them. The CDR3 is 15 residues long. CDR3 nucleotides: TGCAGCGTTGGCGGGGTTTTAGGCGCTAACTATGGCTACACCTTC. This sequence encodes CSVGGVLGANYGYTF.

The chain links TRBV12-5 to TRBJ2-3; a possible D gene is TRBD1 (8 bases). The V and J ends lost 0 bases and 9 bases respectively, with 16 bases between them. CDR1 and CDR2 from the germline V gene are LGHNT and FRNRAP. This CDR3 spans 15 amino acids. Here the CDR3 DNA reads TGTGCTAGTGGTTTGGTACGAACAGGGGGGGGGACGCAGTATTTT. As protein: CASGLVRTGGGTQYF.

The CDR3, as DNA: TGTGCCAGCAGCCAAGCCCCGACAGCCACTAACTATGGCTACACCTTC. Amino acids: CASSQAPTATNYGYTF. The V call is TRBV4-2, the J call TRBJ1-2, with a tentative D call TRBD1 (5 bases). Germline V gene lookup returns CDR1 LGHNA and CDR2 YNFKEQ. V lost 1 base and J lost 0, with 12 bases in between. This CDR3 comprises 16 residues.

V is TRBV19 and J is TRBJ2-7, with TRBD2 matching 10 bases. CDR1 is LNHDA, CDR2 SQIVND, per germline (reference sequence). The V and J ends lost 3 bases and 0 bases, in that order; junction bases with no gene match: 17. The CDR3 spans 20 residues. This chain's CDR3 is CASSMAPGLALQLGSYEQYF. The CDR3 coding sequence is TGTGCCAGTAGTATGGCACCGGGACTAGCGCTTCAGCTGGGCTCCTACGAGCAGTACTTC.

V is TRBV4-1 and J is TRBJ2-3; 8 positions match TRBD2. Germline values: CDR1 MGHRA, CDR2 YSYEKL. The V gene end was trimmed by 4 bases and the J gene end by 4 bases; junction bases not matched to a gene: 10. The CDR3 is made up of 16 amino acids. The DNA of the CDR3 is TGCGCCAGCAGCCGTCGGGGCGGGGGGTTTTCAGATACGCAGTATTTT. The encoded protein is CASSRRGGGFSDTQYF.

This chain joins TRBV3-1 (or the pseudogene TRBV3-2) and TRBJ2-1, with 8 nucleotides matching TRBD2. In germline, CDR1 is LGHDT, CDR2 YNNKEL (reference sequence). V was pared by 3 bases and J by 1 base, with 5 bases of the junction left unmatched. The CDR3 sequence is 16 residues long. The CDR3 loop reads CASSQERGLSYNEQFF. CDR3 nucleotides: TGTGCCAGCAGCCAGGAGCGGGGGCTATCCTACAATGAGCAGTTCTTC.

This chain links TRBV2 with TRBJ2-7; D is perhaps TRBD2 (5 bases). This CDR3 comprises 16 residues. V was pared by 0 bases and J by 0 bases, with 12 bases between. Germline V gene data show CDR1 as SNHLY and CDR2 as FYNNEI. CDR3 amino acids: CASSEAPGRDSYEQYF. The CDR3 nucleotides are TGTGCCAGCAGTGAAGCGCCCGGCCGGGACTCCTACGAGCAGTACTTC.

This chain links TRBV2 with TRBJ1-4, with D unresolved. V was shortened by 3 bases and J by 4 bases, with 15 bases between the two germline ends. CDR1 is SNHLY and CDR2 is FYNNEI in the germline V gene. The length of the CDR3 is 16 residues. CDR3 sequence: CASSDWGGEVNEKLFF. As DNA, the CDR3 is TGTGCCAGCAGTGATTGGGGAGGAGAGGTTAATGAAAAACTGTTTTTT.

The chain couples TRBV28 to TRBJ1-2; TRBD1 aligns across 8 bases. J was trimmed by 3 bases and V by 1 base; bases with no gene match: 10. CDR1 is MDHEN, CDR2 SYDVKM, per germline. The CDR3 totals 17 residues. The CDR3: CASSLLIGQGKYYGYTF. The CDR3 DNA follows: TGTGCCAGCAGTTTATTGATCGGACAGGGTAAATACTATGGCTACACCTTC.

The rearrangement joins TRBV24-1 to TRBJ2-3; D uncertain. CDR1 is KGHDR and CDR2 is SFDVKD in the germline V gene. Trimming cost V 3 bases and J 6 bases, with 15 bases left between them. The CDR3 spans 15 residues. This CDR3 is CATSDALFNRDTQYF. The DNA for the CDR3 is TGTGCCACCAGTGATGCCCTATTTAACCGGGATACGCAGTATTTT.

This clone was seen only once. The chain recombines TRBV18 with TRBJ2-2; the D is unclear. This CDR3 is 17 amino acids long. CDR1 is KGHSH, CDR2 LQKENI, per germline. V lost 3 bases and J 4 bases, leaving 18 bases between the germline ends. DNA of the CDR3: TGTGCCAGCTCACCCGCTTGGGCGCAGGTCCTCACCGGGGAGCTGTTTTTT. It translates to CASSPAWAQVLTGELFF.

The chain has TRBV29-1 and TRBJ2-7, with TRBD1 matching 9 bases. CDR3 length: 15 amino acids. In germline, CDR1 is SQVTM, CDR2 ANQGSEA. The junction had 16 bases not matched to a gene; V was cut back by 6 bases and J by 7 bases. In DNA form, the CDR3 reads TGCAGCGTGACCACGCCTTACAGGGGGCGCGGGGAGCAGTACTTC. Its translation is CSVTTPYRGRGEQYF.

The chain uses TRBV5-1 and TRBJ2-3; 8 bases agree with TRBD2. Unmatched junction bases numbered 7, after V lost 2 bases and J lost 2 bases. Germline values: CDR1 SGHRS, CDR2 YFSETQ. The CDR3 totals 16 residues. The DNA for the CDR3 is TGCGCCAGCAGCTTTGCGGCGGGGGGCACCACAGATACGCAGTATTTT. This encodes CASSFAAGGTTDTQYF.

V and J are TRBV2 and TRBJ1-5, with TRBD1 matching over 8 bases. Unmatched junction bases numbered 5, after V lost 6 bases and J lost 7 bases. Germline values: CDR1 SNHLY, CDR2 FYNNEI. The CDR3 covers 13 residues. CDR3 residues: CASRGQGGQPQHF. The CDR3 DNA reads as TGTGCCAGCAGAGGACAGGGTGGACAGCCCCAGCATTTT.

This clone was counted between two and nine times. The chain links TRBV3-1 (or the pseudogene TRBV3-2) to TRBJ2-7; 7 bases are a match to TRBD2. This CDR3 comprises 14 residues. Germline values: CDR1 LGHDT, CDR2 YNNKEL (reference sequence). With 3 bases clipped from V and 3 bases from J, the junction kept 5 bases outside the gene matches. CDR3 sequence reads: CASSQRTRGYEQYF. CDR3 sequence (DNA): TGTGCCAGCAGCCAGAGGACTAGGGGCTACGAGCAGTACTTC.